Each of the 18 T cell receptor beta chains below was sequenced from the same sample in a study of blood T cells in healthy people across ages. A second about 7 to 11 cycle PCR used barcoded and J-beta primers. TCRdb reanalysed the 5' RACE reads using MiXCR and keeps one entry per CDR3 protein. The data hold around 1,800,000 distinct CDR3 sequences, with approximately 40% observed a single time. Material for sequencing was blood. All receptors derive from a human donor in good health.

The gene calls are TRBV20-1 and TRBJ2-4; D is possibly TRBD2 (6 bases). The CDR3 is 17 residues long. V shed 4 bases and J shed 0 bases, with 19 bases lying between them. Germline CDR1 DFQATT, CDR2 SNEGSKA (reference sequence). The DNA for the CDR3 is TGCAGTGCTACAAGCACCGGGAGAGGAATAGCCAAAAACATTCAGTACTTC. Its translation: CSATSTGRGIAKNIQYF.

The gene calls are TRBV20-1 and TRBJ1-5; 7 nucleotides agree with TRBD1. The CDR3 is 14 residues long. The V gene's germline CDR1 is DFQATT and CDR2 SNEGSKA (reference sequence). V lost 6 bases and J lost 5; bases outside the gene matches: 10. This chain's CDR3 is CSAQTGQYDQPQHF. The CDR3 bases are TGCAGTGCGCAAACGGGACAGTACGATCAGCCCCAGCATTTT.

This clonotype has ten or more counts. The chain employs TRBV6-1 and TRBJ2-6; TRBD2 agrees at 7 bases. CDR1 is MNHNS, CDR2 SASEGT, per germline. Trimming removed 2 bases from V and 1 base from J; junction bases left unmatched: 5. The CDR3 has 17 residues. CDR3 loop: CASSESPGGSGANVLTF. CDR3 bases: TGTGCCAGCAGTGAATCTCCGGGGGGTTCTGGGGCCAACGTCCTGACTTTC.

The chain couples TRBV4-3 to TRBJ1-5; maybe TRBD1 (5 bases). The V gene lost 1 base and the J gene lost 3 bases, with 10 bases spanning the gap. Germline CDR1 and CDR2: LGHNA and YSLEER. The CDR3 runs to 15 residues. CDR3 in DNA: TGCGCCAGCAGCCAAGTGAGGGGAGACAATCAGCCCCAGCATTTT. Translation: CASSQVRGDNQPQHF.

V is TRBV7-2 and J is TRBJ1-2; D possibly corresponds to TRBD1 (5 bases). V was pared by 1 base and J by 13 bases, with 13 bases between. Germline CDR1 SGHTA, CDR2 FQGNSA. The CDR3 has 12 amino acids. The CDR3 reads CASSLVIWGTTF. The CDR3 DNA reads as TGTGCCAGCAGCTTAGTGATCTGGGGGACCACCTTC.

This clonotype was seen only a few times. The chain joins TRBV7-9 to TRBJ2-7; D call uncertain. Deletions cut 4 bases from V and 0 bases from J, with 10 bases between. Germline CDR1 is SEHNR and CDR2 is FQNEAQ (reference sequence). The CDR3 contains 14 residues. The CDR3 region is CASSSSSSSYEQYF. CDR3 in DNA: TGTGCCAGCAGCTCCTCAAGTTCCTCCTACGAGCAGTACTTC.

The chain has TRBV4-3 and TRBJ2-5; D call uncertain. CDR1 and CDR2 (germline): LGHNA, YSLEER. The CDR3 has 15 residues. Trimming removed 0 bases from V and 5 bases from J, with 13 bases in between. CDR3 protein: CASSQDFGRVETQYF. The CDR3 DNA is TGCGCCAGCAGCCAAGATTTTGGCAGAGTTGAGACCCAGTACTTC.

The chain uses TRBV5-1 and TRBJ1-1, with D possibly matching TRBD1 (5 bases). The CDR3 runs to 14 residues. V was clipped by 4 bases and J by 3 bases, with 13 bases between them. Germline CDR1 is SGHRS and CDR2 is YFSETQ. CDR3 sequence (DNA): TGCGCCAGCAGCCCGACGGGGCCTGACACTGAAGCTTTCTTT. Encoded protein: CASSPTGPDTEAFF.

This sequence joins TRBV4-3 and TRBJ1-1; D is undetermined. The germline V gene encodes CDR1 LGHNA and CDR2 YSLEER. The V end lost 0 bases, the J end lost 1 base, and 6 bases lay between the germline ends. This CDR3 has 14 residues. This chain's CDR3 is CASSQDMGNTEAFF. The DNA for the CDR3 is TGCGCCAGCAGCCAAGACATGGGGAACACTGAAGCTTTCTTT.

V and J are TRBV7-2 and TRBJ1-5, with 8 bases aligning to TRBD1. The V gene's germline CDR1 is SGHTA and CDR2 FQGNSA. V lost 6 bases to trimming and J lost 5 bases; unmatched junction nucleotides: 15. The CDR3 sequence is 17 residues long. CDR3 residues: CASSIDRRTGTDQPQHF. CDR3 nucleotides: TGTGCCAGCAGTATCGACAGACGGACAGGGACCGATCAGCCCCAGCATTTT.

In DNA, the CDR3 is TGTGCCAGCAGTCGAATCGGACAGCAGAACACTGAAGCTTTCTTT. The encoded protein is CASSRIGQQNTEAFF. The V call is TRBV11-3, the J call TRBJ1-1, with a possible D match to TRBD1 (6 bases). V was shortened by 6 bases and J by 1 base, with 15 bases between the two germline ends. This CDR3 spans 15 amino acids. Germline lookup yields CDR1 SGHNT and CDR2 YENEEA.

This clonotype was seen only a few times. The chain uses TRBV13 and TRBJ2-1; 10 bases match TRBD2. V lost 4 bases, J lost 3 bases, and 3 bases stayed unmatched. CDR1 is PRHDT, CDR2 FYEKMQ, per germline (reference sequence). This CDR3 spans 15 amino acids. For the CDR3, the DNA is TGTGCCAGCAGCTCTAGCGGGGGCCACTACAATGAGCAGTTCTTC. Residues: CASSSSGGHYNEQFF. The full variable domain, its missing parts supplied by reference TRBV13 and TRBJ2-1, is AAGVIQSPRHLIKEKRETATLKCYPIPRHDTVYWYQQGPGQDPQFLISFYEKMQSDKGSIPDRFSAQQFSDYHSELNMSSLELGDSALYFCASSSSGGHYNEQFFGPGTRLTVL.

This clonotype occurred a few times. The chain recombines TRBV4-1 with TRBJ1-5, with D perhaps matching TRBD1 (6 bases). The CDR3 totals 14 residues. The V end lost 2 bases, the J end lost 7 bases, and 12 bases lay between the germline ends. CDR1 and CDR2 from the germline V gene are MGHRA and YSYEKL. CDR3 coding DNA: TGCGCCAGCAGCCAATTACAGGGAGGCCAGCCCCAGCATTTT. Protein sequence: CASSQLQGGQPQHF.

The chain recombines TRBV10-3 with TRBJ1-2; D remains unclear. The CDR3 runs 11 residues. Per germline, CDR1 ENHRY and CDR2 SYGVKD. The V and J ends lost 6 bases and 6 bases respectively, with 8 bases between them. The CDR3 here is CAIRQFHGYTF. The CDR3 DNA sequence: TGTGCCATCAGACAGTTTCATGGCTACACCTTC.

This clonotype was seen a handful of times. The rearrangement uses TRBV12-3 or TRBV12-4 and TRBJ1-6; D perhaps matches TRBD1 (5 bases). The CDR3 is 13 residues long. With 7 bases removed from V and 11 bases from J, the gap between germline ends came to 15 bases. The CDR3: CASKRDYGAPLHF. The CDR3, as DNA: TGTGCCAGCAAACGGGACTACGGTGCACCCCTCCACTTT.

V is TRBV7-9 and J is TRBJ2-3; D is unclear. This CDR3 has 14 amino acids. V lost 4 bases, J lost 0 bases, and 8 bases lay in between. Germline V gene lookup returns CDR1 SEHNR and CDR2 FQNEAQ (reference sequence). The DNA of the CDR3 is TGTGCCAGCAGCTACACTCCTAGCACAGATACGCAGTATTTT. This codes for CASSYTPSTDTQYF.

The chain recombines TRBV7-2 with TRBJ1-2; a possible D gene is TRBD1 (6 bases). The CDR3 covers 14 residues. Germline CDR1 reads SGHTA; CDR2 reads FQGNSA. V lost 6 bases to trimming and J lost 4 bases, with 15 bases between them. CDR3 amino acids: CASRGGGTSYGYTF. DNA for the CDR3: TGTGCCAGCAGAGGGGGAGGCACCTCCTATGGCTACACCTTC.

The chain recombines TRBV12-3 or TRBV12-4 with TRBJ2-3; TRBD2 matches at 12 bases. CDR3 length equals 16 residues. V shed 3 bases, J shed 5 bases, and the junction held 6 bases outside the gene matches. CDR3 sequence: CASSFSSGGEQDTQYF. For the CDR3, the DNA is TGTGCCAGCAGTTTCTCTAGCGGGGGGGAGCAAGATACGCAGTATTTT.